The sequence of this T cell receptor (beta chain) was determined in a study of T cells in Graves' hyperthyroidism and ophthalmopathy. Concerning this clonotype: Its antigen is still unknown.

Lactation, pregnancy, other autoimmune disease or uncontrolled infection excluded patients. The CDR3 contains 15 residues. After removal of 5 bases from V and 8 bases from J, the junction contained 10 bases not matched to a gene. CDR1 and CDR2 from the germline V gene are SGHAT and FQDESV (reference sequence). It was RNA transcripts that yielded the amplified TCR beta CDR3 regions. HTBI primers were employed in a first-round RT-PCR of the TCR CDR3. TCRdb itself ran the multiplex PCR reads through MiXCR, one entry per CDR3 protein. The sample yields about 590,000 distinct CDR3 sequences, 15% to 17% seen once. Overall study results and limits: In blood, most of the thyroid clonotypes expanded above 0.001 were also present. Onset of ophthalmopathy came a median 6.5 months after the model predicted it.

This receptor was obtained from a woman in her thirties with Graves' hyperthyroidism. Sequenced sample: blood. J is TRBJ2-1 and V is TRBV11-1; 9 bases align to TRBD2. The CDR3 DNA reads as TGTGCCAGCAGCCCGGACCGGACTAGCGAGGATGAGCAGTTCTTC. Its translation is CASSPDRTSEDEQFF.